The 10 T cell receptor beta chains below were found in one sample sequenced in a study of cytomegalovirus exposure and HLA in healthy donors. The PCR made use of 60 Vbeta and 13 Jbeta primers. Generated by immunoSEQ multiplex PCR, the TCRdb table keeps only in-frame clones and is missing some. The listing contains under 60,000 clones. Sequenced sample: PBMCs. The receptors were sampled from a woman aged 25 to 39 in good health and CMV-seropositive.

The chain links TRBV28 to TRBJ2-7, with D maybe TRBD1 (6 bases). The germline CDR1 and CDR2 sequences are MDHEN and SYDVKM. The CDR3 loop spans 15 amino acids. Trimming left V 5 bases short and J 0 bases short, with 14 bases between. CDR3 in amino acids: CASSPWDTSSYEQYF. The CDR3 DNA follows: TGTGCCAGCAGTCCCTGGGACACGAGCTCCTACGAGCAGTACTTC.

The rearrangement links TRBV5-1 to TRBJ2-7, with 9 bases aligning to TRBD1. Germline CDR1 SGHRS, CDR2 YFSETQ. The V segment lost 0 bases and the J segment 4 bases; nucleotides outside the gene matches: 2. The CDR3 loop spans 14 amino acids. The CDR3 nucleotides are TGCGCCAGCAGCTTGGGGGACAGGGAATACGAGCAGTACTTC. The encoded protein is CASSLGDREYEQYF.

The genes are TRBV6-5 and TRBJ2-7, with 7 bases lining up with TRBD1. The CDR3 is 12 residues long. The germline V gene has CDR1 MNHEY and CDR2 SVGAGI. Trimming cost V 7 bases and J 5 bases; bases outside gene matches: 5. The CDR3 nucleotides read TGTGCCAGCACGCACAGGGGCCACGAGCAGTACTTC. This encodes CASTHRGHEQYF.

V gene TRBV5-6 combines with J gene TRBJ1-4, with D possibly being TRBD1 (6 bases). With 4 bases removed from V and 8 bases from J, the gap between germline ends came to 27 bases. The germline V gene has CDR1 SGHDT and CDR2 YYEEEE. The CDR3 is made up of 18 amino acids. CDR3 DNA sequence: TGTGCCAGCAGCGAATTAACAGGGTTCCAGGGTCGTGGGGAAAAACTGTTTTTT. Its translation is CASSELTGFQGRGEKLFF.

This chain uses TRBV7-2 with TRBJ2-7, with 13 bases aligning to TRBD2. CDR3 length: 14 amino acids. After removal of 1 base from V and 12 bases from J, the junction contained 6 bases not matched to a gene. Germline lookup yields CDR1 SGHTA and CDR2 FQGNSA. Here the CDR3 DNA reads TGTGCCAGCAGCTTAGATCCGGGACTAGCGGGATGGTACTTC. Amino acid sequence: CASSLDPGLAGWYF.

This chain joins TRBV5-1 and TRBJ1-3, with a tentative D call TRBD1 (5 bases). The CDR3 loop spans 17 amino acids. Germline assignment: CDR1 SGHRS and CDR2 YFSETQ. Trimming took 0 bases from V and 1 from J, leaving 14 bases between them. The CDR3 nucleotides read TGCGCCAGCAGCTTGGATCAGGGCCCTGATTCTGGAAACACCATATATTTT. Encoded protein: CASSLDQGPDSGNTIYF.

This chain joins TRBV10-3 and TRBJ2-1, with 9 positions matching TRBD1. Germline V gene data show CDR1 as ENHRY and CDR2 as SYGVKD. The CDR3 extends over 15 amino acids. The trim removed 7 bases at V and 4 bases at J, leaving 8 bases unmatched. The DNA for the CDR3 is TGTGCCATCACTGAACCGGGACAGGGTTACAATGAGCAGTTCTTC. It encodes CAITEPGQGYNEQFF.

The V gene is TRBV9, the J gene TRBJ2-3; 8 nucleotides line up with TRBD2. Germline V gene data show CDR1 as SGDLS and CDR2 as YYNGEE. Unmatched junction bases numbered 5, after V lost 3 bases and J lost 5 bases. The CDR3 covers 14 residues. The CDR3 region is CASSESGSRDTQYF. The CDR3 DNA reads TGTGCCAGCAGCGAGAGCGGGAGTCGAGATACGCAGTATTTT.

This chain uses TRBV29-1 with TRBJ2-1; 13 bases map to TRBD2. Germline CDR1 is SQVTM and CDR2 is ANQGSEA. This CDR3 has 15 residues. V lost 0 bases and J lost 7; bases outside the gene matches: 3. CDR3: CSVEEGLAGINEQFF. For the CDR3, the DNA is TGCAGCGTTGAAGAGGGACTAGCGGGAATAAATGAGCAGTTCTTC.

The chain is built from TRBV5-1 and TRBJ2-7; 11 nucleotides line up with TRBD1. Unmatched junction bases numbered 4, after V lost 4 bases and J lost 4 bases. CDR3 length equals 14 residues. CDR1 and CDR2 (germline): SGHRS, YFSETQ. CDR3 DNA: TGCGCCAGCAGCCCGGACAGGGGGCTTTACGAGCAGTACTTC. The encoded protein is CASSPDRGLYEQYF.